Listed below are T cell receptor beta chains from one sample, sequenced in a study of blood T cell repertoires in COVID-19. Profiled with immunoSEQ multiplex PCR; TCRdb holds only in-frame clones, not every one. The sample lists some 490,000 clones; 80% to 90% were seen once. The sequenced material came from PBMCs or T cells enriched from blood (not recorded which). The receptor set was obtained from a woman aged 60-75 years who had recovered from COVID-19. The CDR3 runs from the conserved cysteine through the conserved F or W. The D gene is left open where the match is weak. Not all rows give a size; the values are once, few, many and, for expanded clones, a class.

abundance: few; d_gene: TRBD1; j_gene: TRBJ1-2; v_gene: TRBV2; CDR3aa: CASRGYVQGAGFTF; CDR3nt: TGTGCCAGCAGGGGTTACGTGCAGGGGGCGGGATTCACCTTC
abundance: .; d_gene: .; j_gene: TRBJ1-1; v_gene: TRBV7-6; CDR3aa: CASSFSGNAEAFF; CDR3nt: TGTGCCAGCAGCTTCTCCGGGAACGCTGAAGCTTTCTTT
abundance: .; d_gene: TRBD1; j_gene: TRBJ2-5; v_gene: TRBV7-2; CDR3aa: CASSSGGGRETQYF; CDR3nt: TGTGCCAGCAGCTCAGGGGGCGGGCGAGAGACCCAGTACTTC
abundance: few; d_gene: TRBD1; j_gene: TRBJ1-6; v_gene: TRBV24-1; CDR3aa: CAREGQAFNSPLHF; CDR3nt: TGTGCCAGGGAGGGACAGGCCTTTAATTCACCCCTCCACTTT
abundance: .; d_gene: TRBD1; j_gene: TRBJ1-5; v_gene: TRBV7-9; CDR3aa: CASSFAQGARQPQHF; CDR3nt: TGTGCCAGCAGCTTCGCTCAGGGGGCCCGTCAGCCCCAGCATTTT
abundance: .; d_gene: .; j_gene: TRBJ1-2; v_gene: TRBV19; CDR3aa: CASNLPTAGGLGYTF; CDR3nt: TGTGCCAGTAACCTTCCCACAGCAGGAGGGTTGGGCTACACCTTC
abundance: .; d_gene: .; j_gene: TRBJ1-4; v_gene: TRBV19; CDR3aa: CATGRGLANEKLFF; CDR3nt: TGTGCCACCGGGCGGGGGCTGGCTAATGAAAAACTGTTTTTT
abundance: .; d_gene: TRBD1; j_gene: TRBJ1-3; v_gene: TRBV2; CDR3aa: CASSGTGTAGNTIYF; CDR3nt: TGTGCCAGCAGTGGGACAGGGACGGCTGGAAACACCATATATTTT
abundance: .; d_gene: TRBD1; j_gene: TRBJ1-2; v_gene: TRBV18; CDR3aa: CASSQTGTDGYTF; CDR3nt: TGTGCCAGCTCACAAACCGGGACAGATGGCTACACCTTC
abundance: once; d_gene: TRBD2; j_gene: TRBJ2-3; v_gene: TRBV7-2; CDR3aa: CASTPRGLAGGRDTQYF; CDR3nt: TGTGCCAGCACCCCGCGTGGTCTAGCGGGGGGGCGGGATACGCAGTATTTT
abundance: .; d_gene: .; j_gene: TRBJ2-1; v_gene: TRBV12-5; CDR3aa: CASGLGATYNEQFF; CDR3nt: TGTGCTAGTGGTTTAGGGGCAACCTACAATGAGCAGTTCTTC
abundance: .; d_gene: TRBD1; j_gene: TRBJ1-2; v_gene: TRBV24-1; CDR3aa: CATKQGADYGYTF; CDR3nt: TGTGCCACTAAACAGGGGGCGGACTATGGCTACACCTTC
abundance: .; d_gene: TRBD2; j_gene: TRBJ2-1; v_gene: TRBV11-2; CDR3aa: CASSPRGGASPYNEQFF; CDR3nt: TGTGCCAGCAGCCCTCGGGGGGGGGCCTCCCCCTACAATGAGCAGTTCTTC
abundance: once; d_gene: TRBD1; j_gene: TRBJ1-3; v_gene: TRBV7-2; CDR3aa: CASSFTGVNSGNTIYF; CDR3nt: TGTGCCAGCAGCTTTACAGGGGTGAACTCTGGAAACACCATATATTTT
abundance: .; d_gene: TRBD1; j_gene: TRBJ2-3; v_gene: TRBV6-5; CDR3aa: CASRKPGTVTDTQYF; CDR3nt: TGTGCCAGCAGAAAACCTGGGACAGTCACAGATACGCAGTATTTT
abundance: once; d_gene: TRBD2; j_gene: TRBJ2-1; v_gene: TRBV10-3; CDR3aa: CAISENPLAGGPHRQQFF; CDR3nt: TGTGCCATCAGTGAAAATCCCCTAGCGGGGGGCCCCCATAGGCAGCAGTTCTTC
abundance: few; d_gene: .; j_gene: TRBJ1-1; v_gene: TRBV6-5; CDR3aa: CASIRATEAFF; CDR3nt: TGTGCCAGCATCAGGGCCACTGAAGCTTTCTTT
abundance: .; d_gene: .; j_gene: TRBJ1-1; v_gene: TRBV2; CDR3aa: CASSETGRNTEAFF; CDR3nt: TGTGCCAGCAGCGAAACAGGGAGAAACACTGAAGCTTTCTTT
abundance: .; d_gene: .; j_gene: TRBJ2-7; v_gene: TRBV10-1; CDR3aa: CANPIRAGEQYF; CDR3nt: TGCGCCAACCCAATCAGGGCCGGCGAGCAGTACTTC
abundance: .; d_gene: .; j_gene: TRBJ1-6; v_gene: TRBV28; CDR3aa: CASSLRQDYNSPLHF; CDR3nt: TGTGCCAGCAGTTTGAGACAGGACTATAATTCACCCCTCCACTTT
abundance: once; d_gene: .; j_gene: TRBJ1-1; v_gene: TRBV2; CDR3aa: CASSQGSSMNTEAFF; CDR3nt: TGTGCCAGCAGTCAGGGGTCATCCATGAACACTGAAGCTTTCTTT
abundance: .; d_gene: TRBD1; j_gene: TRBJ1-5; v_gene: TRBV30; CDR3aa: CAWSGTGRGNQPQHF; CDR3nt: TGTGCCTGGAGTGGGACAGGGCGAGGCAATCAGCCCCAGCATTTT
abundance: .; d_gene: .; j_gene: TRBJ1-2; v_gene: TRBV6-5; CDR3aa: CASKAGGDYGYTF; CDR3nt: TGTGCCAGCAAAGCCGGGGGGGACTATGGCTACACCTTC
abundance: .; d_gene: TRBD1; j_gene: TRBJ1-4; v_gene: TRBV9; CDR3aa: CASSDSPGQGGKLFF; CDR3nt: TGTGCCAGCAGCGATTCCCCGGGACAGGGTGGGAAACTGTTTTTT
abundance: .; d_gene: TRBD1; j_gene: TRBJ1-6; v_gene: TRBV28; CDR3aa: CASSSTGGSNSPLHF; CDR3nt: TGTGCCAGCAGTTCGACAGGGGGCTCAAATTCACCCCTCCACTTT
abundance: .; d_gene: .; j_gene: TRBJ2-1; v_gene: TRBV7-2; CDR3aa: CASSLNSHNEQFF; CDR3nt: TGTGCCAGCAGCTTAAACTCCCACAATGAGCAGTTCTTC
abundance: .; d_gene: TRBD1; j_gene: TRBJ2-7; v_gene: TRBV3-1/TRBV3-2; CDR3aa: CASSQGSAGTGGSSYEQYF; CDR3nt: TGTGCCAGCAGCCAAGGCTCCGCCGGGACAGGGGGCAGCTCCTACGAGCAGTACTTC
abundance: .; d_gene: .; j_gene: TRBJ1-1; v_gene: TRBV5-6; CDR3aa: CASSSRRVLGNTEAFF; CDR3nt: TGTGCCAGCAGCTCCCGCAGGGTCTTGGGTAACACTGAAGCTTTCTTT
abundance: .; d_gene: TRBD1; j_gene: TRBJ2-3; v_gene: TRBV11-2; CDR3aa: CASSSDRVSTDTQYF; CDR3nt: TGTGCCAGCAGCTCGGACAGGGTCAGCACAGATACGCAGTATTTT
abundance: .; d_gene: TRBD1; j_gene: TRBJ1-5; v_gene: TRBV6-6; CDR3aa: CATYTGTGARQPQHF; CDR3nt: TGTGCCACCTATACCGGGACAGGGGCCCGTCAGCCCCAGCATTTT
abundance: many; d_gene: .; j_gene: TRBJ2-1; v_gene: TRBV7-2; CDR3aa: CASSPTARVGNEQFF; CDR3nt: TGTGCCAGCAGCCCGACAGCCCGGGTGGGGAATGAGCAGTTCTTC
abundance: .; d_gene: .; j_gene: TRBJ1-6; v_gene: TRBV27; CDR3aa: CASKLGLGDSPLHF; CDR3nt: TGTGCCAGCAAATTGGGACTCGGGGATTCACCCCTCCACTTT
abundance: once; d_gene: .; j_gene: TRBJ1-5; v_gene: TRBV3-1/TRBV3-2; CDR3aa: CASSVGQSNQPQHF; CDR3nt: TGTGCCAGCAGCGTAGGACAGAGCAATCAGCCCCAGCATTTT
abundance: once; d_gene: .; j_gene: TRBJ1-1; v_gene: TRBV21-1; CDR3aa: CASSKGVNRGAAAFF; CDR3nt: TGTGCCAGCAGCAAAGGTGTCAACCGGGGGGCGGCAGCTTTCTTT
abundance: .; d_gene: .; j_gene: TRBJ2-2; v_gene: TRBV20-1; CDR3aa: CSAPGDGELFF; CDR3nt: TGCAGTGCCCCCGGGGACGGGGAGCTGTTTTTT
abundance: .; d_gene: .; j_gene: TRBJ1-3; v_gene: TRBV19; CDR3aa: CASSRQRSGNTIYF; CDR3nt: TGTGCCAGTAGTCGGCAGCGCTCTGGAAACACCATATATTTT
abundance: .; d_gene: .; j_gene: TRBJ1-6; v_gene: TRBV5-1; CDR3aa: CASSPDSPIFYNSPLHF; CDR3nt: TGCGCCAGCAGCCCGGACTCCCCTATCTTCTATAATTCACCCCTCCACTTT
abundance: .; d_gene: TRBD2; j_gene: TRBJ2-3; v_gene: TRBV4-1; CDR3aa: CASSLSGGALTDTQYF; CDR3nt: TGCGCCAGCAGCCTCAGCGGGGGGGCCCTCACAGATACGCAGTATTTT
abundance: .; d_gene: TRBD1; j_gene: TRBJ1-1; v_gene: TRBV18; CDR3aa: CASSPGTDFLMNTEAFF; CDR3nt: TGTGCCAGCTCACCTGGGACAGACTTTCTAATGAACACTGAAGCTTTCTTT
abundance: once; d_gene: .; j_gene: TRBJ2-4; v_gene: TRBV23-1; CDR3aa: CASRLQGLLVKNIQYF; CDR3nt: TGCGCCAGCAGACTACAGGGCTTACTAGTCAAAAACATTCAGTACTTC
abundance: .; d_gene: TRBD1; j_gene: TRBJ2-2; v_gene: TRBV6-5; CDR3aa: CASSYSSGGWTGELFF; CDR3nt: TGTGCCAGCAGTTACTCGTCAGGGGGCTGGACCGGGGAGCTGTTTTTT
abundance: .; d_gene: TRBD1; j_gene: TRBJ2-5; v_gene: TRBV19; CDR3aa: CASTPGQGLGGETQYF; CDR3nt: TGTGCCAGTACCCCGGGACAGGGGTTAGGGGGGGAGACCCAGTACTTC
abundance: .; d_gene: TRBD2; j_gene: TRBJ2-5; v_gene: TRBV6-6; CDR3aa: CASRPSGTLGETQYF; CDR3nt: TGTGCCAGCAGACCCAGCGGGACCCTAGGGGAGACCCAGTACTTC
abundance: once; d_gene: TRBD2; j_gene: TRBJ2-3; v_gene: TRBV12-5; CDR3aa: CASGLRRDYSRADTQYF; CDR3nt: TGTGCTAGTGGTTTGAGGCGGGACTATTCCCGCGCAGATACGCAGTATTTT
abundance: .; d_gene: .; j_gene: TRBJ1-1; v_gene: TRBV12-5; CDR3aa: CASGLVLGGGDTEAFF; CDR3nt: TGTGCTAGTGGTTTGGTACTCGGGGGAGGGGACACTGAAGCTTTCTTT
abundance: .; d_gene: .; j_gene: TRBJ1-1; v_gene: TRBV18; CDR3aa: CASSLTTMGQGHFEAFF; CDR3nt: TGTGCCAGCTCACTAACCACAATGGGGCAGGGCCATTTCGAAGCTTTCTTT
abundance: .; d_gene: .; j_gene: TRBJ2-1; v_gene: TRBV19; CDR3aa: CASSRQSRNEQFF; CDR3nt: TGTGCCAGTTCCCGACAGAGTAGAAATGAGCAGTTCTTC
abundance: .; d_gene: .; j_gene: TRBJ1-2; v_gene: TRBV5-1; CDR3aa: CASRRGYDGYTF; CDR3nt: TGCGCCAGCAGGCGGGGGTATGATGGCTACACCTTC
abundance: .; d_gene: TRBD1; j_gene: TRBJ2-5; v_gene: TRBV18; CDR3aa: CASSPDRAQETQYF; CDR3nt: TGTGCCAGCTCACCCGACAGGGCCCAAGAGACCCAGTACTTC
abundance: .; d_gene: TRBD1; j_gene: TRBJ1-5; v_gene: TRBV30; CDR3aa: CAWSGQGNQPQHF; CDR3nt: TGTGCCTGGTCGGGACAGGGGAATCAGCCCCAGCATTTT
abundance: .; d_gene: TRBD2; j_gene: TRBJ2-2; v_gene: TRBV6-5; CDR3aa: CASSYGRGSGELFF; CDR3nt: TGTGCCAGCAGTTACGGGAGGGGCAGCGGGGAGCTGTTTTTT
abundance: .; d_gene: .; j_gene: TRBJ2-6; v_gene: TRBV18; CDR3aa: CASSPDRPSGANVLTF; CDR3nt: TGTGCCAGCTCACCCGACAGGCCCTCTGGGGCCAACGTCCTGACTTTC
abundance: .; d_gene: .; j_gene: TRBJ2-7; v_gene: TRBV10-3; CDR3aa: CAISESSHLGSSYEQYF; CDR3nt: TGTGCCATCAGTGAGTCGAGTCATCTGGGGAGCTCCTACGAGCAGTACTTC
abundance: .; d_gene: .; j_gene: TRBJ1-6; v_gene: TRBV9; CDR3aa: CASSADITGNNSPLHF; CDR3nt: TGTGCCAGCAGCGCAGACATCACAGGGAATAATTCACCCCTCCACTTT
abundance: .; d_gene: .; j_gene: TRBJ1-5; v_gene: TRBV5-8; CDR3aa: CASSKTGPEPQHF; CDR3nt: TGTGCCAGCAGCAAAACAGGGCCCGAGCCCCAGCATTTT
abundance: .; d_gene: TRBD1; j_gene: TRBJ1-3; v_gene: TRBV30; CDR3aa: CAWSRGQEVAGNTIYF; CDR3nt: TGTGCCTGGAGCCGGGGACAGGAGGTGGCTGGAAACACCATATATTTT
abundance: .; d_gene: TRBD1; j_gene: TRBJ2-1; v_gene: TRBV25-1; CDR3aa: CASSDRGNEQFF; CDR3nt: TGTGCCAGCAGCGACAGGGGGAATGAGCAGTTCTTC
abundance: .; d_gene: .; j_gene: TRBJ2-2; v_gene: TRBV7-8; CDR3aa: CASISYAGGMDTGELFF; CDR3nt: TGTGCCAGCATCTCATACGCAGGGGGGATGGACACCGGGGAGCTGTTTTTT